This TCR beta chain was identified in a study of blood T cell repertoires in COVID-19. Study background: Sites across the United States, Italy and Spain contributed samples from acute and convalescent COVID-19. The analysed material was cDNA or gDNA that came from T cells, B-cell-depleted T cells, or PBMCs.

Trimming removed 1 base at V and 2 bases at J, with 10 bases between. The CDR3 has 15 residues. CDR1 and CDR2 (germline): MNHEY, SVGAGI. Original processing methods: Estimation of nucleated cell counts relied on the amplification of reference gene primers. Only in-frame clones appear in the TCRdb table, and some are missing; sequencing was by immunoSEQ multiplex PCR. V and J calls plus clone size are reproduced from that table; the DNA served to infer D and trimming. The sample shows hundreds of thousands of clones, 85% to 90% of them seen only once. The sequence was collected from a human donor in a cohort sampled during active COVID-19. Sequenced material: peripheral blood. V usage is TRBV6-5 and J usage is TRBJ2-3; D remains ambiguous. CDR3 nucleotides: TGTGCCAGCAGTTACTACTTGGGCAACACAGATACGCAGTATTTT. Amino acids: CASSYYLGNTDTQYF.